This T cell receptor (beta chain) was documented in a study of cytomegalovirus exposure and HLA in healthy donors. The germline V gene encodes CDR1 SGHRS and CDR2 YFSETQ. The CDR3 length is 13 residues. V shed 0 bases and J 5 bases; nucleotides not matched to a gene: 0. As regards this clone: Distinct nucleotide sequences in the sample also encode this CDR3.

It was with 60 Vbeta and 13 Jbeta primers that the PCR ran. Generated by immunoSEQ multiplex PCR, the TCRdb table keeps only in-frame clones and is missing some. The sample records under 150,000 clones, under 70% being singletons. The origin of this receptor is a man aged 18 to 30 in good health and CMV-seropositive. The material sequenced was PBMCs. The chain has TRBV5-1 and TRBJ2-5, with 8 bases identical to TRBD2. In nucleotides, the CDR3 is TGCGCCAGCAGCTTGGGCGGGGGGGAGACCCAGTACTTC. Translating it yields CASSLGGGETQYF.